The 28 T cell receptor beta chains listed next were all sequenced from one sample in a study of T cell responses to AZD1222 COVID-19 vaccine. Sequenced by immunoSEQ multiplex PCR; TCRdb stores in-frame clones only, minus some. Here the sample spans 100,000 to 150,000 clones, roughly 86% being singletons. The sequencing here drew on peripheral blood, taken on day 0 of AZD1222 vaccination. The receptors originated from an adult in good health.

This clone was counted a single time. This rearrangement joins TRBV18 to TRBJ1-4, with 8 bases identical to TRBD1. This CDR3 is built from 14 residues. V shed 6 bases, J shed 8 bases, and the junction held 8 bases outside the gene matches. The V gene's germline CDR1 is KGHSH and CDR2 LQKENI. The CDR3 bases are TGTGCCAGCTCTCTGACAGGGGTAGAAGAAAAACTGTTTTTT. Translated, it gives CASSLTGVEEKLFF. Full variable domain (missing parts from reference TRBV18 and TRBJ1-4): NAGVMQNPRHLVRRRGQEARLRCSPMKGHSHVYWYRQLPEEGLKFMVYLQKENIIDESGMPKERFSAEFPKEGPSILRIQQVVRGDSAAYFCASSLTGVEEKLFFGSGTQLSVL.

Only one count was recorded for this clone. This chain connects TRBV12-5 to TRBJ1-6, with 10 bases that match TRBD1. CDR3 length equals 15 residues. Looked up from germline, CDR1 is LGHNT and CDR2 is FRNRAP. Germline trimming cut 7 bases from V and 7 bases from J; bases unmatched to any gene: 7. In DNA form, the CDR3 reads TGTGCTAGTGCCCGACGACAGGGGGCGAATTCACCCCTCCACTTT. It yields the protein CASARRQGANSPLHF. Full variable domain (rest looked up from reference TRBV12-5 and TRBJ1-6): DARVTQTPRHKVTEMGQEVTMRCQPILGHNTVFWYRQTMMQGLELLAYFRNRAPLDDSGMPKDRFSAEMPDATLATLKIQPSEPRDSAVYFCASARRQGANSPLHFGNGTRLTVT.

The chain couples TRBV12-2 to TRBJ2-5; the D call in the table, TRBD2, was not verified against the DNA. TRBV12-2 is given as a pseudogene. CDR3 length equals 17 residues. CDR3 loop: CASRSAPSGGARETQYF. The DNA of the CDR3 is TGTGCAAGTCGCTCGGCGCCTAGCGGGGGGGCCCGGGAGACCCAGTACTTC.

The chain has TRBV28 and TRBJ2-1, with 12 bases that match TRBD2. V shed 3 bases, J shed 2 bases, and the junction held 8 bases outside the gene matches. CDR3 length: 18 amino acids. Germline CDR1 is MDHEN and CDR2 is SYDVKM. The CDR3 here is CASSLGRLAGVPYNEQFF. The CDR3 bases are TGTGCCAGCAGTTTGGGAAGACTAGCGGGAGTACCCTACAATGAGCAGTTCTTC.

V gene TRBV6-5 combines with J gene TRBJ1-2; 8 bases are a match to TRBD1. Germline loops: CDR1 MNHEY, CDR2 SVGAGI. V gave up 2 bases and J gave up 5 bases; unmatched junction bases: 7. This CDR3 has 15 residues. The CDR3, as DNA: TGTGCCAGCAGTTACAGTCTCGGACAGGGTTATGGCTACACCTTC. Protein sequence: CASSYSLGQGYGYTF.

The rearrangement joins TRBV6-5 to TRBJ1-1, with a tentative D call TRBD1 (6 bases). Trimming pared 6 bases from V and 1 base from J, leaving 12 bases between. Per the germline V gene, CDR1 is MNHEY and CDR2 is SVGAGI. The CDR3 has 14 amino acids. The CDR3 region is CASSRRQENTEAFF. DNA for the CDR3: TGTGCCAGCAGCCGCCGACAGGAGAACACTGAAGCTTTCTTT.

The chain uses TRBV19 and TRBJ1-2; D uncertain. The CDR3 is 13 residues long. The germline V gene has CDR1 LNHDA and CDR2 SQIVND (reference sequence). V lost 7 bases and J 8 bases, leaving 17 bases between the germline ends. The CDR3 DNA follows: TGTGCCAGTACCCAAGACATTCCTGGAGGCTACACCTTC. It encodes CASTQDIPGGYTF.

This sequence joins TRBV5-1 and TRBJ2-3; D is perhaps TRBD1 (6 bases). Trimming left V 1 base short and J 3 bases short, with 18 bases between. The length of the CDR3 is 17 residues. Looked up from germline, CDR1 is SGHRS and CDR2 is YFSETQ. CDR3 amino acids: CASSLPSLQGWTDTQYF. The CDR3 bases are TGCGCCAGCAGCTTGCCCTCCCTGCAGGGGTGGACAGATACGCAGTATTTT. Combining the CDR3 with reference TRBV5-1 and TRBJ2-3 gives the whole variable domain KAGVTQTPRYLIKTRGQQVTLSCSPISGHRSVSWYQQTPGQGLQFLFEYFSETQRNKGNFPGRFSGRQFSNSRSEMNVSTLELGDSALYLCASSLPSLQGWTDTQYFGPGTRLTVL.

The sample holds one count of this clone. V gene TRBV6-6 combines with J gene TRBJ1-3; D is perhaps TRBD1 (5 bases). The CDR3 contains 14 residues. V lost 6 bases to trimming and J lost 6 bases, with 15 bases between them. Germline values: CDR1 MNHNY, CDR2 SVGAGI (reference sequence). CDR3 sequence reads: CASSAGPLSNTIYF. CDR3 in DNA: TGTGCCAGCAGCGCAGGGCCTCTATCAAACACCATATATTTT.

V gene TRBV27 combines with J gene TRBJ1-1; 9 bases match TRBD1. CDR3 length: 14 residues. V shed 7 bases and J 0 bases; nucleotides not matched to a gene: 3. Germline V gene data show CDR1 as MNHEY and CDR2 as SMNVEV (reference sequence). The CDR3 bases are TGTGCCAGCAAAGACAGGGGGGTGAACACTGAAGCTTTCTTT. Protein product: CASKDRGVNTEAFF.

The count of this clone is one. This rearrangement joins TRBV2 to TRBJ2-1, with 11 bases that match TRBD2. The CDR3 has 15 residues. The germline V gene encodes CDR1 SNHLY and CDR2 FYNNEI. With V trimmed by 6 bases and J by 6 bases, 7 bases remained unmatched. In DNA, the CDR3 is TGTGCCAGCAGCTTAGCGGGGGGGCTCCCCAATGAGCAGTTCTTC. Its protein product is CASSLAGGLPNEQFF.

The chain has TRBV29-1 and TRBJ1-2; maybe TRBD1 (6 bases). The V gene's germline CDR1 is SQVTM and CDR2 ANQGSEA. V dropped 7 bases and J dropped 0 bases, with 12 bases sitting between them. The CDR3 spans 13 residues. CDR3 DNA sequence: TGCAGCGCCCCGACAGGACCTAACTATGGCTACACCTTC. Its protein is CSAPTGPNYGYTF.

CDR3 amino acids: CASSSRATGEDNEQFF. In nucleotides, the CDR3 is TGTGCCAGCAGCTCCAGGGCGACAGGGGAGGACAATGAGCAGTTCTTC. The chain links TRBV21-1 to TRBJ2-1; the DNA was not compared with TRBD1, the D call given in the table. TRBV21-1 is a known pseudogene. The CDR3 contains 16 residues.

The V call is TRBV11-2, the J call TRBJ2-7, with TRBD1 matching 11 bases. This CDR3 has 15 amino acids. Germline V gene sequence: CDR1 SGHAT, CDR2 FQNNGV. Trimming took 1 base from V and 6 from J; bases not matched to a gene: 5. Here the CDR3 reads CASSLGTGGLSEQYF. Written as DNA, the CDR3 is TGTGCCAGCAGCTTAGGGACAGGGGGCCTGAGCGAGCAGTACTTC.

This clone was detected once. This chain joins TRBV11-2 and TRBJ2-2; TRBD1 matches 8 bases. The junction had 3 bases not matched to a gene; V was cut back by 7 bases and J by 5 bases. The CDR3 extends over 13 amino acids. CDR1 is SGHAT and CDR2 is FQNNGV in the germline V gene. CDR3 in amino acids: CASNRQGTGELFF. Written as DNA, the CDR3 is TGTGCCAGCAACAGACAGGGGACCGGGGAGCTGTTTTTT. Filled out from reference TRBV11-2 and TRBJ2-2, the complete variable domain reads EAGVAQSPRYKIIEKRQSVAFWCNPISGHATLYWYQQILGQGPKLLIQFQNNGVVDDSQLPKDRFSAERLKGVDSTLKIQPAKLEDSAVYLCASNRQGTGELFFGEGSRLTVL.

The CDR3 bases are TGTGCCAGCAGTGAAGCAACGGGAGGTGGAAAACTGTTTTTT. As protein: CASSEATGGGKLFF. This rearrangement joins TRBV6-1 to TRBJ1-4, with D unclear. V was cut by 0 bases and J by 10 bases, with 12 bases left in between. Germline loops: CDR1 MNHNS, CDR2 SASEGT. There are 14 residues in the CDR3.

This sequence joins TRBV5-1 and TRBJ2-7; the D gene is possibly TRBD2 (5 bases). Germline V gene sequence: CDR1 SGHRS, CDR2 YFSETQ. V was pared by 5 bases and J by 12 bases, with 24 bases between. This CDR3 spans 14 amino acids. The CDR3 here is CASRPGLGDPSPYF. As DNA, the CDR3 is TGCGCCAGCAGACCTGGATTGGGAGACCCATCTCCGTACTTC.

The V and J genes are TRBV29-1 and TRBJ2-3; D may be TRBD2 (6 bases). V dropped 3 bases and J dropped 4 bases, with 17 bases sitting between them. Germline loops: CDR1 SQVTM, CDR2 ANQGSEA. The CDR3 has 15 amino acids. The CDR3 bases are TGCAGCGTTGACGGAGGGGTGTCGGCCCCAGATACGCAGTATTTT. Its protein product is CSVDGGVSAPDTQYF.

CDR3 region: CASSLVRDNSPLHF. For the CDR3, the DNA is TGCGCCAGCAGCTTGGTACGGGATAATTCACCCCTCCACTTT. This sequence joins TRBV5-1 and TRBJ1-6; no clear D gene. The CDR3 is 14 amino acids. Trimming pared 0 bases from V and 5 bases from J, leaving 6 bases between. In germline, CDR1 is SGHRS, CDR2 YFSETQ.

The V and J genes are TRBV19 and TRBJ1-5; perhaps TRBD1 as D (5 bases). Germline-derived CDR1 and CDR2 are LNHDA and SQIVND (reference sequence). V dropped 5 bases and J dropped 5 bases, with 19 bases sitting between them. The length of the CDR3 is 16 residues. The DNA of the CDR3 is TGTGCCAGTAGTGCAGGGAGAAGGGGTATATATCAGCCCCAGCATTTT. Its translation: CASSAGRRGIYQPQHF.

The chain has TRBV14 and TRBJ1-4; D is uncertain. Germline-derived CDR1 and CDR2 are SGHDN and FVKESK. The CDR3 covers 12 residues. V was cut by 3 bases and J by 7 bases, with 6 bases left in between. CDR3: CASSHVSEKLFF. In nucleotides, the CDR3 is TGTGCCAGCAGCCATGTATCTGAAAAACTGTTTTTT.

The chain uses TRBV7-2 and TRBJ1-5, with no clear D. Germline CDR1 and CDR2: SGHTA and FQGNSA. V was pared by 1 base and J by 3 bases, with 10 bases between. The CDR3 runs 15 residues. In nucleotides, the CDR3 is TGTGCCAGCAGCTTAGTCCGGGGAACCAATCAGCCCCAGCATTTT. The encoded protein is CASSLVRGTNQPQHF. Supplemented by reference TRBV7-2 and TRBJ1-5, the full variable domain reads GAGVSQSPSNKVTEKGKDVELRCDPISGHTALYWYRQSLGQGLEFLIYFQGNSAPDKSGLPSDRFSAERTGGSVSTLTIQRTQQEDSAVYLCASSLVRGTNQPQHFGDGTRLSIL.

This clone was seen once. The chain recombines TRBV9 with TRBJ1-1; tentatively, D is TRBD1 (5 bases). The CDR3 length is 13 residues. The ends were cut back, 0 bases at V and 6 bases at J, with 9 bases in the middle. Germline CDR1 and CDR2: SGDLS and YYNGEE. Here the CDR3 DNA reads TGTGCCAGCAGCGTAGCCAGGGCGTCTGAAGCTTTCTTT. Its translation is CASSVARASEAFF.

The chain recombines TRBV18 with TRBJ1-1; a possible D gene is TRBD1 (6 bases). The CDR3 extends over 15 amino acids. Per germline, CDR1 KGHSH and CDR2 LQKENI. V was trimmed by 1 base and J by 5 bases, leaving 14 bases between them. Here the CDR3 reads CASSPRVSGATEAFF. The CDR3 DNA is TGTGCCAGCTCACCACGGGTTTCGGGGGCGACTGAAGCTTTCTTT.

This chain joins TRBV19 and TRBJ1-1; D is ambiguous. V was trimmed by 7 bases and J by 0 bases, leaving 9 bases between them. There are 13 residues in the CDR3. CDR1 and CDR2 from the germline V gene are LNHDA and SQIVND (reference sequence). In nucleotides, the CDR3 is TGTGCCAGTAAACGGCAGATGAACACTGAAGCTTTCTTT. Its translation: CASKRQMNTEAFF.

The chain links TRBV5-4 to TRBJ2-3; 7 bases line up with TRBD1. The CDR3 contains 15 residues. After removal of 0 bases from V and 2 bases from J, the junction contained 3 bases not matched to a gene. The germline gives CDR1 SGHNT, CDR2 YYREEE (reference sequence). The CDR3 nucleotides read TGTGCCAGCAGCTTGGACAGGGGATACACAGATACGCAGTATTTT. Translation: CASSLDRGYTDTQYF.

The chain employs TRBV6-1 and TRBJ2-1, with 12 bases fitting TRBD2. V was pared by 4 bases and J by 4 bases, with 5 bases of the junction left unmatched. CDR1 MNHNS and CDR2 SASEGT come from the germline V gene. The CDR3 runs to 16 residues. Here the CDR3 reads CASSVSGLAGYNEQFF. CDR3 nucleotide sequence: TGTGCCAGCAGTGTATCAGGACTAGCGGGATACAATGAGCAGTTCTTC.

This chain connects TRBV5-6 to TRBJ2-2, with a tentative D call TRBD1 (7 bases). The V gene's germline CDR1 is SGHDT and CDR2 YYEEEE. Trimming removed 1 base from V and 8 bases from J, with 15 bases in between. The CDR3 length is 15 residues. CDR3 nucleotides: TGTGCCAGCAGCTTGCCGGAGGGGGCAACAGGGGAGCTGTTTTTT. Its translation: CASSLPEGATGELFF.